Listed below are T cell receptor beta chains from one sample, sequenced in a study of blood T cells in healthy people across ages. Using its own MiXCR run on the 5' RACE reads, TCRdb lists one record per CDR3 protein. The sample gives fewer than 800,000 distinct CDR3 sequences, 20% to 25% of which show up once; 9.4% is in the top ten. The same sample was also studied in work on T cells of mothers and their children.

The sample consisted of blood. These receptors all stem from a boy between 10 and 17 years old in good health. Each CDR3 is given with its conserved first and last residue. The D gene is left open where the match is weak. Some rows have no size entry. The others give once, few or many, or a class for an expanded clone.

clone_size	v_call	j_call	d_call	cdr3_aa	cdr3_nt
many	TRBV6-5	TRBJ2-7	TRBD2	CASSLTSGPYEQYF	TGTGCCAGCAGTTTGACTAGCGGACCCTACGAGCAGTACTTC
NA	TRBV6-5	TRBJ1-1	NA	CASSYSNQMNTEAFF	TGTGCCAGCAGTTACTCGAATCAGATGAACACTGAAGCTTTCTTT
NA	TRBV15	TRBJ2-3	NA	CATSRDPQVTDTQYF	TGTGCCACCAGCAGAGATCCCCAGGTCACAGATACGCAGTATTTT
NA	TRBV4-2	TRBJ1-1	NA	CASSRLGGRNTEAFF	TGTGCCAGCAGCCGCTTGGGCGGGAGGAACACTGAAGCTTTCTTT
NA	TRBV25-1	TRBJ2-4	TRBD2	CASSEGSGTKTILAKNIQYF	TGTGCCAGCAGTGAAGGATCGGGGACTAAAACTATTTTAGCCAAAAACATTCAGTACTTC
once	TRBV4-1	TRBJ2-7	TRBD1	CASSQGQGAGWEQYF	TGCGCCAGCAGCCAAGGACAGGGGGCGGGCTGGGAGCAGTACTTC
NA	TRBV3-1	TRBJ2-7	TRBD2	CASSQEFGTSDEQYF	TGTGCCAGCAGCCAAGAGTTCGGGACTAGCGACGAGCAGTACTTC
NA	TRBV27	TRBJ2-4	NA	CASSQANIAKNIQYF	TGTGCCAGCAGCCAAGCTAACATAGCCAAAAACATTCAGTACTTC
few	TRBV5-1	TRBJ2-3	NA	CASSPLGGGNTDTQYF	TGCGCCAGCAGCCCCCTAGGGGGGGGCAACACAGATACGCAGTATTTT
few	TRBV4-1	TRBJ2-1	TRBD2	CASSEASGRYNEQFF	TGCGCCAGCAGCGAAGCTAGCGGGCGGTACAATGAGCAGTTCTTC
few	TRBV28	TRBJ2-2	TRBD2	CASTTRLAERNTGELFF	TGTGCCAGCACCACACGGCTAGCGGAGAGGAACACCGGGGAGCTGTTTTTT
many	TRBV28	TRBJ2-7	NA	CASSPAGTYEQYF	TGTGCCAGCTCACCAGCCGGAACCTACGAGCAGTACTTC
NA	TRBV5-6	TRBJ2-1	TRBD2	CASSTSGFIPYNEQFF	TGTGCCAGCAGCACTAGCGGGTTCATCCCCTACAATGAGCAGTTCTTC
once	TRBV5-4	TRBJ1-2	NA	CASTLIGGSYGYTF	TGTGCCAGCACCCTAATTGGGGGAAGCTATGGCTACACCTTC
few	TRBV9	TRBJ2-5	NA	CASSVRSGEETQYF	TGTGCCAGCAGCGTACGGTCCGGAGAAGAGACCCAGTACTTC
few	TRBV4-3	TRBJ2-2	TRBD2	CASSQACGGAGELFF	TGCGCCAGCAGCCAAGCATGCGGGGGGGCCGGGGAGCTGTTTTTT
NA	TRBV12-3/TRBV12-4	TRBJ1-5	TRBD1	CASSLTDREQPQHF	TGTGCCAGCAGTTTAACGGACAGGGAACAGCCCCAGCATTTT
few	TRBV10-3	TRBJ1-2	NA	CAISPAVRGGYTF	TGTGCCATCAGCCCTGCGGTGAGGGGCGGCTACACCTTC
NA	TRBV29-1	TRBJ1-2	NA	CSVEAKTGSYGYTF	TGCAGCGTTGAAGCCAAGACAGGTTCATATGGCTACACCTTC
few	TRBV11-1	TRBJ2-2	TRBD1	CASSLWTGNTGELFF	TGTGCCAGCAGCCTATGGACAGGGAACACCGGGGAGCTGTTTTTT
NA	TRBV2	TRBJ2-7	NA	CASRSALYEQYF	TGTGCCAGCAGGAGTGCTCTCTACGAGCAGTACTTC
few	TRBV7-2	TRBJ2-5	NA	CASSLDVGTRYF	TGTGCCAGCAGCTTAGATGTGGGGACCCGGTACTTC
NA	TRBV7-2	TRBJ2-5	NA	CASSFPTSAETQYF	TGTGCCAGCAGCTTCCCGACTAGTGCGGAGACCCAGTACTTC
NA	TRBV18	TRBJ2-1	TRBD1	CASSPWTGGGEDEQFF	TGTGCCAGCTCACCTTGGACAGGCGGTGGTGAGGATGAGCAGTTCTTC
few	TRBV10-3	TRBJ2-5	TRBD2	CATREGDGSETQYF	TGTGCCACCCGGGAGGGGGACGGTTCGGAGACCCAGTACTTC
NA	TRBV9	TRBJ2-2	TRBD2	CASRVSGENTGELFF	TGTGCCAGCAGAGTCAGCGGGGAAAACACCGGGGAGCTGTTTTTT
few	TRBV7-9	TRBJ2-1	NA	CASSLVGDYNEQFF	TGTGCCAGCAGCTTAGTGGGAGATTACAATGAGCAGTTCTTC
NA	TRBV29-1	TRBJ2-1	TRBD2	CSVRSGLAGNEQFF	TGCAGCGTTCGATCTGGACTAGCGGGCAATGAGCAGTTCTTC
NA	TRBV6-5	TRBJ2-7	NA	CASSYEAGAGYEQYF	TGTGCCAGCAGTTACGAGGCGGGGGCTGGTTACGAGCAGTACTTC
NA	TRBV5-1	TRBJ1-6	NA	CASNLDNSPLHF	TGCGCCAGCAATCTGGACAATTCACCCCTCCACTTT
few	TRBV15	TRBJ2-5	NA	CATSKGDGQQTQYF	TGTGCCACCAGCAAGGGGGACGGTCAACAGACCCAGTACTTC
few	TRBV28	TRBJ1-1	TRBD1	CASSPLDRRFTEAFF	TGTGCCAGCAGTCCGCTGGACAGGAGGTTCACTGAAGCTTTCTTT
NA	TRBV28	TRBJ1-2	TRBD1	CASSSGQAPYGYTF	TGTGCCAGCAGTTCGGGACAGGCCCCCTATGGCTACACCTTC
NA	TRBV20-1	TRBJ1-6	TRBD1	CSARGRTGGYNSPLHF	TGCAGTGCTAGAGGGCGGACAGGCGGTTATAATTCACCCCTCCACTTT
few	TRBV20-1	TRBJ1-1	NA	CSARARWGSTEAFF	TGCAGTGCTAGAGCGAGGTGGGGTTCAACTGAAGCTTTCTTT
few	TRBV13	TRBJ2-1	NA	CASSLGTGGAYNGQFF	TGTGCCAGCAGCTTAGGTACGGGGGGCGCCTACAATGGGCAGTTCTTC
few	TRBV9	TRBJ1-1	NA	CASNKGPNTEAFF	TGTGCCAGCAATAAGGGACCGAACACTGAAGCTTTCTTT
NA	TRBV4-1	TRBJ2-7	NA	CASSQALARDEQYF	TGCGCCAGCAGCCAAGCCCTAGCTCGGGACGAGCAGTACTTC
NA	TRBV28	TRBJ2-5	TRBD2	CASSPRGTSGHQETQYF	TGTGCCAGCAGTCCCCGGGGGACTAGCGGACATCAAGAGACCCAGTACTTC
NA	TRBV24-1	TRBJ1-2	NA	CATSDPTNYGYTF	TGTGCCACCAGTGATCCGACCAACTATGGCTACACCTTC
once	TRBV11-3	TRBJ2-7	TRBD2	CASSPRSGEHEQYF	TGTGCCAGCAGCCCCCGGAGCGGGGAGCACGAGCAGTACTTC
NA	TRBV28	TRBJ2-5	NA	CASSWDIRFQETQYF	TGTGCCAGCAGTTGGGACATTAGATTCCAAGAGACCCAGTACTTC
NA	TRBV7-6	TRBJ2-1	TRBD2	CASSLGLDWDEQFF	TGTGCCAGCAGCCTTGGACTAGACTGGGATGAGCAGTTCTTC
few	TRBV6-5	TRBJ1-1	NA	CASSYGQGRGDTEAFF	TGTGCCAGCAGTTACGGTCAGGGTCGGGGAGACACTGAAGCTTTCTTT
NA	TRBV20-1	TRBJ2-1	NA	CSASGQQAQFF	TGCAGTGCTAGCGGCCAGCAGGCACAGTTCTTC
many	TRBV27	TRBJ2-7	NA	CAAMGAGRYEQYF	TGTGCCGCTATGGGGGCGGGACGATACGAGCAGTACTTC
NA	TRBV28	TRBJ2-5	TRBD2	CASSVTSRFETQYF	TGTGCCAGCAGTGTGACTAGCCGTTTTGAGACCCAGTACTTC
few	TRBV27	TRBJ2-7	NA	CATGPGVQYEQYF	TGTGCCACTGGGCCAGGGGTGCAGTACGAGCAGTACTTC
few	TRBV10-3	TRBJ2-7	NA	CAPAARRHEQYF	TGTGCCCCGGCCGCCAGAAGACACGAGCAGTACTTC
NA	TRBV28	TRBJ2-5	TRBD2	CASSLVTSEETQYF	TGTGCCAGCAGTTTGGTGACTAGCGAAGAGACCCAGTACTTC
NA	TRBV7-9	TRBJ2-3	NA	CASSFGPEQGTQYF	TGTGCCAGCAGCTTCGGTCCAGAACAAGGTACGCAGTATTTT
NA	TRBV28	TRBJ2-7	NA	CASRRGDSIYEQYF	TGTGCCAGCAGACGGGGGGACAGTATCTACGAGCAGTACTTC
NA	TRBV2	TRBJ2-1	TRBD2	CASTLGLAWGNEQFF	TGTGCCAGCACCCTGGGACTAGCGTGGGGGAATGAGCAGTTCTTC
few	TRBV11-2	TRBJ2-1	NA	CASSHGSSYNEQFF	TGTGCCAGCAGCCACGGGAGCTCCTACAATGAGCAGTTCTTC
once	TRBV6-1	TRBJ2-5	NA	CASSEALRQTQYF	TGTGCCAGCAGTGAAGCTTTGAGGCAGACCCAGTACTTC